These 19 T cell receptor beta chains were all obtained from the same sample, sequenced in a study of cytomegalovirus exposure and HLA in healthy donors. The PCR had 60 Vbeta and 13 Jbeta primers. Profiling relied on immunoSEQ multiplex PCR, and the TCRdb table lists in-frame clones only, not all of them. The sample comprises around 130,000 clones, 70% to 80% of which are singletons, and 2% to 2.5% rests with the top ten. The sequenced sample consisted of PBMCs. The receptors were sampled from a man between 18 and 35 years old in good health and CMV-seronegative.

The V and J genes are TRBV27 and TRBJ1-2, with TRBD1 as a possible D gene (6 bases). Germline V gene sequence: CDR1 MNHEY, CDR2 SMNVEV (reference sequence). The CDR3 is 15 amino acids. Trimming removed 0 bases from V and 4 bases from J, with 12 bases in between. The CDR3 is CASSLSATGIYGYTF. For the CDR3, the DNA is TGTGCCAGCAGTTTATCCGCCACAGGGATCTATGGCTACACCTTC.

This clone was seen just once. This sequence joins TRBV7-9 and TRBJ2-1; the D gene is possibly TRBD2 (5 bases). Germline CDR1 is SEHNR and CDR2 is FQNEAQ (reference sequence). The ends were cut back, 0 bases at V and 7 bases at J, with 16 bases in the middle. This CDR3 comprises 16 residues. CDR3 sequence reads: CASSLAPSPQGNEQFF. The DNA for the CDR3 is TGTGCCAGCAGCTTAGCCCCTAGCCCCCAAGGGAATGAGCAGTTCTTC.

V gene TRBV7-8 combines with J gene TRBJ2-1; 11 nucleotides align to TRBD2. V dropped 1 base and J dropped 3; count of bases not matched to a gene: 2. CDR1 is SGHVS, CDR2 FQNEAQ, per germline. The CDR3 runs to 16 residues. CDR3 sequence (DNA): TGTGCCAGCAGCTTAGATGGGACTAGCGGCTACAATGAGCAGTTCTTC. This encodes CASSLDGTSGYNEQFF.

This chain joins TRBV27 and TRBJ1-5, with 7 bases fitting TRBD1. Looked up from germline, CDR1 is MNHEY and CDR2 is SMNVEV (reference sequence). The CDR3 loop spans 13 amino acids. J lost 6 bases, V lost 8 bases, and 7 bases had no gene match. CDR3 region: CASGNRGTQPQHF. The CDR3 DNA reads TGTGCCAGCGGCAACAGGGGCACTCAGCCCCAGCATTTT.

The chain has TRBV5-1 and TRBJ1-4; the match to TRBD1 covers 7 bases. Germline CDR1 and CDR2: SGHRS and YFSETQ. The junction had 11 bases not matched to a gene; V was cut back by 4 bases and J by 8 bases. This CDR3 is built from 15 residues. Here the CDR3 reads CASSPRDSTAEKLFF. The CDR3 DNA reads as TGCGCCAGCAGCCCTCGGGACAGTACTGCGGAAAAACTGTTTTTT.

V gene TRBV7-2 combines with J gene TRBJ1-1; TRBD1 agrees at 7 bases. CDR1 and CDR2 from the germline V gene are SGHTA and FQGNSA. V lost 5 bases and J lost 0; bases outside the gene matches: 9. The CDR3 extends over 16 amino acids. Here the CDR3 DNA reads TGTGCCAGCAGCATTGCCTCGGGACAGCTGAACACTGAAGCTTTCTTT. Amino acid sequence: CASSIASGQLNTEAFF.

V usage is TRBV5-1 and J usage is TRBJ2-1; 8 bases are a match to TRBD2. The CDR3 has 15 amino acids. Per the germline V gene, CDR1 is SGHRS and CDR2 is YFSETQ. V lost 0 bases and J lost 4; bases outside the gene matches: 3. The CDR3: CASSLDSGKYNEQFF. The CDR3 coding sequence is TGCGCCAGCAGCTTGGATAGCGGGAAATACAATGAGCAGTTCTTC. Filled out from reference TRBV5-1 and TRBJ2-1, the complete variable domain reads KAGVTQTPRYLIKTRGQQVTLSCSPISGHRSVSWYQQTPGQGLQFLFEYFSETQRNKGNFPGRFSGRQFSNSRSEMNVSTLELGDSALYLCASSLDSGKYNEQFFGPGTRLTVL.

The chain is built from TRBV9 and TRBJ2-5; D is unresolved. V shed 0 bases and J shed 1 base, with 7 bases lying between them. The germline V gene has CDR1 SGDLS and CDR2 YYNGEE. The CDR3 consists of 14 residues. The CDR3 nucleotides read TGTGCCAGCAGCGTAGCTCCCGTCCAAGAGACCCAGTACTTC. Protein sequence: CASSVAPVQETQYF. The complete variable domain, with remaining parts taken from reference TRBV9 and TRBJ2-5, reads DSGVTQTPKHLITATGQRVTLRCSPRSGDLSVYWYQQSLDQGLQFLIQYYNGEERAKGNILERFSAQQFPDLHSELNLSSLELGDSALYFCASSVAPVQETQYFGPGTRLLVL.

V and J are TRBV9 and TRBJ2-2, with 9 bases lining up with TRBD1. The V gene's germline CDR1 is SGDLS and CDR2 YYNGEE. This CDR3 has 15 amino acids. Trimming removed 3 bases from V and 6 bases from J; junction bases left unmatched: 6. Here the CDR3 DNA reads TGTGCCAGCAGCGCGCGGACAGGGGAGGCCGGGGAGCTGTTTTTT. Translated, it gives CASSARTGEAGELFF.

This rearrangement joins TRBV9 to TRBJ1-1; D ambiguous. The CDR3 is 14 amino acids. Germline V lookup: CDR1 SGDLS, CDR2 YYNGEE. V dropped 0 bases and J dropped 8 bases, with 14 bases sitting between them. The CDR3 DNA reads TGTGCCAGCAGCGTAGCCTATTCGGGGTCCGAAGCTTTCTTT. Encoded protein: CASSVAYSGSEAFF.

CDR3 in amino acids: CASCGTGQETQYF. CDR3 in DNA: TGTGCCAGCTGCGGGACAGGTCAAGAGACCCAGTACTTC. This rearrangement joins TRBV9 to TRBJ2-5, with 8 bases fitting TRBD1. This CDR3 is built from 13 residues. V dropped 7 bases and J dropped 2; count of bases not matched to a gene: 4. Per the germline V gene, CDR1 is SGDLS and CDR2 is YYNGEE.

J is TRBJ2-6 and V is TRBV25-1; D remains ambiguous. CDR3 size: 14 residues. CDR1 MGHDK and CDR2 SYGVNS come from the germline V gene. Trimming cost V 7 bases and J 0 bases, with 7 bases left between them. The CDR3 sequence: CASTSSSGANVLTF. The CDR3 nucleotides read TGTGCCAGCACATCTAGCTCTGGGGCCAACGTCCTGACTTTC.

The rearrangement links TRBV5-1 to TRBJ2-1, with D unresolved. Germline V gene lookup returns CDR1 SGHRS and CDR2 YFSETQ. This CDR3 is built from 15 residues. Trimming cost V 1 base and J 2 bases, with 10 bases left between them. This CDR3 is CASSLTEHPYNEQFF. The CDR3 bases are TGCGCCAGCAGCTTGACAGAACACCCCTACAATGAGCAGTTCTTC.

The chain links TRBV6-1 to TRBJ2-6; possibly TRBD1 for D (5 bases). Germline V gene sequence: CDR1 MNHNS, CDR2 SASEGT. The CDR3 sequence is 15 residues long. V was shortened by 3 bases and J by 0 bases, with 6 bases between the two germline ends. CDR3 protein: CASSDQGSGANVLTF. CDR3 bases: TGTGCCAGCAGTGACCAGGGCTCTGGGGCCAACGTCCTGACTTTC.

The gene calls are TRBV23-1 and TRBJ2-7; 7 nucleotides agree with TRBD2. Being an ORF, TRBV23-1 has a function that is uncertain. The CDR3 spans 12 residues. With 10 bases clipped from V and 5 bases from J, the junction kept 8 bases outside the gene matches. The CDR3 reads CATTAGVNEQYV. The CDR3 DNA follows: TGCGCCACCACGGCGGGGGTTAACGAGCAGTACGTC.

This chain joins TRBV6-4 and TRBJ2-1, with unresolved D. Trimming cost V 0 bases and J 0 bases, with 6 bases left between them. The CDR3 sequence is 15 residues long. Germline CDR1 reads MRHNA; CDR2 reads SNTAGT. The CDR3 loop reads CASSDSKSSYNEQFF. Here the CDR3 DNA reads TGTGCCAGCAGTGACTCTAAGAGCTCCTACAATGAGCAGTTCTTC.

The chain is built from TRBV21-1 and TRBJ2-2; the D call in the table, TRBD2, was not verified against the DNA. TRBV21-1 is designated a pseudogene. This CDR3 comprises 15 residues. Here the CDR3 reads CAIPLTRDNTGELFF. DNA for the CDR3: TGTGCCATCCCTCTCACGCGGGACAACACCGGGGAGCTGTTTTTT.

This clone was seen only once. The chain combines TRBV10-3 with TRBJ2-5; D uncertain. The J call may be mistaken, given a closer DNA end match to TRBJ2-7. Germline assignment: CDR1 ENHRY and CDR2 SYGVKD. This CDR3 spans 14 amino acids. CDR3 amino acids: CAIGGPERSYEQYF. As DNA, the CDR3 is TGTGCCATCGGCGGCCCAGAGCGCTCCTACGAGCAGTACTTC.

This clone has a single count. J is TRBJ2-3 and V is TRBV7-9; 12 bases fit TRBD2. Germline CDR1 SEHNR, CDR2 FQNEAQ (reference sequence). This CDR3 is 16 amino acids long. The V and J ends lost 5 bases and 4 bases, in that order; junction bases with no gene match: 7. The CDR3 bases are TGTGCCAGCAGCCCGACTAGCGGGAGCATTTCAGATACGCAGTATTTT. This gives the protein CASSPTSGSISDTQYF.